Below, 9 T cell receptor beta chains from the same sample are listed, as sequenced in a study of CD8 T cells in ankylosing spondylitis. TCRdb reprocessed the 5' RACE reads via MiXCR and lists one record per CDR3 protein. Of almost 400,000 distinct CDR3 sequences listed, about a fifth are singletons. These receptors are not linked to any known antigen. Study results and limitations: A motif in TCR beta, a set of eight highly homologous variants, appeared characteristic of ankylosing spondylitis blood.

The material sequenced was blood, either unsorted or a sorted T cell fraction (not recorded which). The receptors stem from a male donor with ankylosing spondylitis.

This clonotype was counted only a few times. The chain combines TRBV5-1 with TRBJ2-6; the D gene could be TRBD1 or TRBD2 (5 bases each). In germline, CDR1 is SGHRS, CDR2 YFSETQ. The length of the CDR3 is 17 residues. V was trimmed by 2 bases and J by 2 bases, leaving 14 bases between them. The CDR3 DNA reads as TGCGCCAGCAGCTTCTGGGGGAGTGTCGCTGGGGCCAACGTCCTGACTTTC. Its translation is CASSFWGSVAGANVLTF.

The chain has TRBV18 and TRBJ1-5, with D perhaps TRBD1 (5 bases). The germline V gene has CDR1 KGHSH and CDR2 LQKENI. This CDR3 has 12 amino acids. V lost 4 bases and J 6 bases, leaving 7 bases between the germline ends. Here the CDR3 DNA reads TGTGCCAGCTCACACAGGAGTCAGCCCCAGCATTTT. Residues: CASSHRSQPQHF. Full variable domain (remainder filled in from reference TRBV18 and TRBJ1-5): NAGVMQNPRHLVRRRGQEARLRCSPMKGHSHVYWYRQLPEEGLKFMVYLQKENIIDESGMPKERFSAEFPKEGPSILRIQQVVRGDSAAYFCASSHRSQPQHFGDGTRLSIL.

CDR3 nucleotides: TGTGCCAGCAGCTCCCCGGTGCGGGGGGCTTTCTTT. It specifies CASSSPVRGAFF. The V and J genes are TRBV3-1 and TRBJ1-1; D might be TRBD1 (5 bases). The germline V gene encodes CDR1 LGHDT and CDR2 YNNKEL (reference sequence). This CDR3 contains 12 residues. The V gene lost 5 bases and the J gene lost 11 bases, with 15 bases spanning the gap.

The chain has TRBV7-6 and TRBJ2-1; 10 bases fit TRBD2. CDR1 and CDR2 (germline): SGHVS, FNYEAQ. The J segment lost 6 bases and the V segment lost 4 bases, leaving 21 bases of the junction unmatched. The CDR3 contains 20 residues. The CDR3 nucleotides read TGTGCCAGCAGCTACCGGTTCCTGGCAGCGGGAGGGCCATTGGCCAATGAGCAGTTCTTC. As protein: CASSYRFLAAGGPLANEQFF.

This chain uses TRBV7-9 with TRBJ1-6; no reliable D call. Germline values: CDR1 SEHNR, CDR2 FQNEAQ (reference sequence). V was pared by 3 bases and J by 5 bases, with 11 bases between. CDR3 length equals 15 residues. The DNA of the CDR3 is TGTGCCAGCAGCTTCTACAGCGCTAATAATTCACCCCTCCACTTT. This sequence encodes CASSFYSANNSPLHF.

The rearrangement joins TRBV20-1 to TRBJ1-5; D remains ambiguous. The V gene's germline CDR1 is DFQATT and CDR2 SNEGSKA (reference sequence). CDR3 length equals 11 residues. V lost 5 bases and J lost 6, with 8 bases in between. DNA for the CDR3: TGCAGTGCTGGACGGGTTCAGCCCCAGCATTTT. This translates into CSAGRVQPQHF.

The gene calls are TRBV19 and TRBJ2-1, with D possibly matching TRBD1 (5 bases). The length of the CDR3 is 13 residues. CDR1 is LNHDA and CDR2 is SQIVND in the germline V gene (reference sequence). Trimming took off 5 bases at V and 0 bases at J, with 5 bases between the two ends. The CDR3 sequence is CASSDSSYNEQFF. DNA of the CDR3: TGTGCCAGTAGTGACAGCTCCTACAATGAGCAGTTCTTC.

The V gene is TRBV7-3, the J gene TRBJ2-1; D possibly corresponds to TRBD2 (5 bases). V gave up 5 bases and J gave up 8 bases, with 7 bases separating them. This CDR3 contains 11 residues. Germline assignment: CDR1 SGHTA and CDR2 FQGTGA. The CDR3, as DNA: TGTGCCAGCAGCACCGGGGATGAGCAGTTCTTC. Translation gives CASSTGDEQFF.

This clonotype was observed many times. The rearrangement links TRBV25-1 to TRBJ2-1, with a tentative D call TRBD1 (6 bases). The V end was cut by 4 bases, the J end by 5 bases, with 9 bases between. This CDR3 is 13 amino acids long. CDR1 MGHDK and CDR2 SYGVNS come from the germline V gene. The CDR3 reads CASSVSGDNEQFF. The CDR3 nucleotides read TGTGCCAGCAGTGTGTCAGGGGACAATGAGCAGTTCTTC.